This T cell receptor (beta chain) was captured by sequencing in a study of T cell clusters in autoimmune cytopenias (dated by TCRdb to between 2017 and 2020). As for the study more broadly: Healthy donor controls had a mean age of 56 years and a median age of about 64 years, with about half of the roughly 40 female. Per sample, TRB sequencing gave a median depth of roughly 50,000 reads and a median of approximately 2,400 distinct TRB clonotypes. TRB and IGH repertoires from peripheral blood were sequenced in autoimmune cytopenia patients at active disease and during treatment follow-up, with healthy, CLL and autoimmune hepatitis controls included alongside. The study was designed to test whether a disease-specific immune repertoire signature usable as a blood-based biomarker is carried by autoimmune cytopenia patients. Controls were roughly 26 age-matched healthy donors for primary cytopenia and more than 13 age-matched CLL patients for secondary cytopenia. Repertoires from autoimmune hepatitis patients were compared with those of 20 to 25 healthy donors matched for age and sex.

Per sample, approximately 230 ng of peripheral blood genomic DNA, about 38,000 genome equivalents, was used for TRB amplification. To amplify TRB rearrangements, a touch-down multiplex PCR protocol was run with the TRB-A and TRB-B primer pools combined in a single tube. Illumina adapters and sample indices were added to the amplicons through two consecutive PCR reactions using Phusion HS II polymerase. The amplicons were gel-purified using the NucleoSpin Gel and PCR Clean-up kit, after which quantification was performed by Qubit and quality was checked on an Agilent 2100 Bioanalyzer. Libraries were sequenced on an Illumina MiSeq using 600-cycle, single-indexed, paired-end runs. The published analysis was carried out like this. Alignment and assembly of TRB reads were performed with MiXCR version 2.1.12 and the default MiXCR reference library. Each unique CDR3 nucleotide sequence defined a clone, and only productive sequences with at least two reads were analysed. Repertoire diversity was assessed with alpha-parameterized diversity profiles (alpha 0 to 5), including the Shannon (alpha 1) and Simpson (alpha 2) indices, which were computed with an R script. The tcR package was used to compute combinatorial TRB VJ usage, and cohorts were compared on this usage by principal component analysis with ade4. GLIPH clustering of TCRbeta CDR3s was carried out on cohort pairs matched by age and read depth, and cluster frequencies were compared by Wilcoxon test. TCRdb reprocessed the reads, reporting each CDR3 protein sequence once and no DNA. The V and J calls come from TCRdb's annotation, not from the publication. The table kept for this sample lists under 13,000 distinct CDR3 sequences. In total, the top ten clones hold approximately 4.7% of the sample.

Paper-wide results and their limitations: GLIPH suggested that primary autoimmune cytopenia patients lacked physiological T cell clusters: 40 to 60 clusters were exclusive to healthy donors versus some 18 exclusive to patients. The cluster-lack signature was not observed for secondary cytopenia versus CLL, as the signature was apparently masked by the dominant lymphoma-associated repertoire. TRB repertoire shifts, with less even repertoires observed in secondary cytopenia and CLL, were mostly attributed to lymphoma bias rather than autoimmunity. Compared with active autoimmune hepatitis patients, healthy donors had almost three times as many exclusive TRB clusters, a finding consistent with an autoimmunity-wide signature. The T cell clusters were only ever defined in silico, so experimental validation of their functional role was still needed.

As regards this clonotype: This receptor's antigen is unknown.

Taken from cysteine to phenylalanine, the CDR3 has 17 residues. No DNA appears here. CDR1 SGHTA and CDR2 FQGNSA are derived from the germline V gene. This same sample was also taken into another study, of T cell repertoires in aging, cancer and after chemotherapy. The second study, in turn, reports: The donors fell into six age groups ranging from 30 or younger to 70 or older, and each group had at least three individuals. Control TCR repertoires from healthy donors were recorded across several months to years, and re-sampling revealed clear clonal overlap. The complete dataset included about 9.1 million TCR reads. Significantly lower blood TCR diversity and higher clonality were observed in untreated patients with hematological or solid cancers than in age-matched healthy donors. Declining TCR diversity with age in healthy donors was mainly explained by loss of richness; in cancer patients, loss of evenness also contributed. An increase in median generation probability over the chemotherapy interval was observed in both cancer cohorts, suggesting that the repertoire was reconstituted through rebound thymic output. The authors noted that the repertoire data do not allow conclusions about immunological memory after chemotherapy. The study profiled peripheral blood TCR beta repertoires from healthy donors and cancer patients to examine immunoaging and T cell reconstitution after chemotherapy. The cohort comprised 200 to 250 cancer patients, 90 to 94 with hematological and around 130 with solid cancers, plus 95 healthy donors as a reference group. MiXCR versions 2.12 and 3.0.5 were used to process the TRB sequences. The repertoire metrics were Shannon diversity, evenness, clonality (defined as one minus evenness), and alpha-parameterized diversity profiles covering alpha 0 to 5. The IGoR algorithm was used to compute generation probabilities of clones in paired pre- and post-chemotherapy samples.

The sequence was obtained from a human donor in good health. The rearrangement joined TRBV7-2 to TRBJ2-3; TCRdb designates TRBD2, a call that cannot be tested without DNA. The sample taken for sequencing was peripheral blood. The CDR3: CASSFNSGGVLGDTQYF.